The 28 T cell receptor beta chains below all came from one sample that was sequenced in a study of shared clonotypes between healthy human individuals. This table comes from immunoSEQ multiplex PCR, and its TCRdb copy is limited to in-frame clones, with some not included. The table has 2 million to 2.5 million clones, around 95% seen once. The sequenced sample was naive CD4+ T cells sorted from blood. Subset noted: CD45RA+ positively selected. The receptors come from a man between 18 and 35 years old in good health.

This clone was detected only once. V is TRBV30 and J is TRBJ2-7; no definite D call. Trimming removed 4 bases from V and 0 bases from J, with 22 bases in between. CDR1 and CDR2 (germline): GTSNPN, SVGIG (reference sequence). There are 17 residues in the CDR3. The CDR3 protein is CAWKVSRRTFTSYEQYF. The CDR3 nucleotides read TGTGCCTGGAAAGTTAGCCGGCGCACTTTCACCTCCTACGAGCAGTACTTC.

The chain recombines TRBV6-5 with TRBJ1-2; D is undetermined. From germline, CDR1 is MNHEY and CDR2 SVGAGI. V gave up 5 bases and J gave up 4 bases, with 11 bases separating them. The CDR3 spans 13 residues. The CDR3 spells CASSIDWSYGYTF. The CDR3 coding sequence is TGTGCCAGCAGTATTGATTGGAGCTATGGCTACACCTTC.

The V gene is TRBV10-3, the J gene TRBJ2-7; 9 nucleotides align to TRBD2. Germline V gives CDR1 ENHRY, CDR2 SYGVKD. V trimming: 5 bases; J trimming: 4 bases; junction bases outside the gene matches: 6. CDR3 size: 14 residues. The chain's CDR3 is CAISQAGGMYEQYF. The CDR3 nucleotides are TGTGCCATCAGTCAAGCGGGGGGAATGTACGAGCAGTACTTC.

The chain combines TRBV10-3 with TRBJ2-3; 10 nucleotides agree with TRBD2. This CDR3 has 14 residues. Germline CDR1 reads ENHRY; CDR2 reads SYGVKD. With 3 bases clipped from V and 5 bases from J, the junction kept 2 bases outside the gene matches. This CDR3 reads CAISEAGGRDTQYF. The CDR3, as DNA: TGTGCCATCAGTGAAGCGGGGGGGCGAGATACGCAGTATTTT.

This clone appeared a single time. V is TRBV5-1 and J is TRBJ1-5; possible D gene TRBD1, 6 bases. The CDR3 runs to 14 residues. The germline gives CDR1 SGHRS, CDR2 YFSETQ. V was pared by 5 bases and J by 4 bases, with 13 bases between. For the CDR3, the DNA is TGCGCCAGCAGTCCGGGGGGCGCGAATCAGCCCCAGCATTTT. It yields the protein CASSPGGANQPQHF.

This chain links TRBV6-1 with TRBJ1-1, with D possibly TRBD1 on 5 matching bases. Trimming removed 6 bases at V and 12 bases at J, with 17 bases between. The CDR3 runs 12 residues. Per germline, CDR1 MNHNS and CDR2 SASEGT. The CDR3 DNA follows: TGTGCCAGCAGCGAGGGGTACAGTCGGACTTTCTTT. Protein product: CASSEGYSRTFF.

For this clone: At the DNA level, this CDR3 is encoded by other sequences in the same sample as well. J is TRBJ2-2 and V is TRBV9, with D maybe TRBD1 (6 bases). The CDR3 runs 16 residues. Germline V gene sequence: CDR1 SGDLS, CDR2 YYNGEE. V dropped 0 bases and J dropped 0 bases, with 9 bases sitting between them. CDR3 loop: CASSVGGGPNTGELFF. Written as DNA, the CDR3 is TGTGCCAGCAGCGTAGGAGGGGGACCGAACACCGGGGAGCTGTTTTTT.

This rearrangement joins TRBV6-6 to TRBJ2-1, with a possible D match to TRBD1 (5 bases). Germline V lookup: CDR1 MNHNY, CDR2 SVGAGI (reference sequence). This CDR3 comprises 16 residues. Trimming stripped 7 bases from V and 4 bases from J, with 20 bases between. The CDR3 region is CASKGQAYAAYNEQFF. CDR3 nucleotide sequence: TGTGCCAGCAAGGGGCAGGCCTACGCGGCTTACAATGAGCAGTTCTTC.

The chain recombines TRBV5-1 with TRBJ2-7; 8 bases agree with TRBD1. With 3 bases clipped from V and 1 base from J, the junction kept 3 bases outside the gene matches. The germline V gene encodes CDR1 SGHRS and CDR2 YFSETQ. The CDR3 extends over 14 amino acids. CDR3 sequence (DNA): TGCGCCAGCAGCTCCGACAGGGGTTCCTACGAGCAGTACTTC. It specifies CASSSDRGSYEQYF.

The CDR3 region has the DNA TGTGCCAGCAGCGCCAGGGGACAGGACTATGGCTACACCTTC. Its translation is CASSARGQDYGYTF. The chain employs TRBV9 and TRBJ1-2; 8 bases are shared with TRBD1. The germline V gene encodes CDR1 SGDLS and CDR2 YYNGEE. J was trimmed by 3 bases and V by 3 bases; bases with no gene match: 4. CDR3 length equals 14 residues.

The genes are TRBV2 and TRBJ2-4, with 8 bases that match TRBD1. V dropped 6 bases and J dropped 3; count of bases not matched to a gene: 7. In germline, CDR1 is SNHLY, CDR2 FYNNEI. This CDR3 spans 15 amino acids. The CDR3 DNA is TGTGCCAGCAGCGCTGGTGACAGGGGCAAAAACATTCAGTACTTC. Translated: CASSAGDRGKNIQYF.

Here the CDR3 DNA reads TGTGCCAGCTCACCGGGACAGACCCCAAATCAGCAGTTCTTC. This translates into CASSPGQTPNQQFF. The V and J genes are TRBV18 and TRBJ2-1, with 7 bases matching TRBD1. There are 14 residues in the CDR3. The germline gives CDR1 KGHSH, CDR2 LQKENI. V was pared by 3 bases and J by 11 bases, with 10 bases of the junction left unmatched.

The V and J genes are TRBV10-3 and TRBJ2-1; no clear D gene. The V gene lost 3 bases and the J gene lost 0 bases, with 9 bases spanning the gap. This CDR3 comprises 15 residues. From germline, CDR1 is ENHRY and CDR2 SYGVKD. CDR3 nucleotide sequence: TGTGCCATCAGTGAAGTGGCCGACTCCTACAATGAGCAGTTCTTC. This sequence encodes CAISEVADSYNEQFF.

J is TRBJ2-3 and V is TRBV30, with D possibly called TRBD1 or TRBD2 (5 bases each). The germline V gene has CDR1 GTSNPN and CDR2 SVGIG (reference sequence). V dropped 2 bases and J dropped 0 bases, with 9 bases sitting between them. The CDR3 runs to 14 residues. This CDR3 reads CAWSPGPSTDTQYF. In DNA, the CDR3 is TGTGCCTGGAGTCCGGGACCTAGCACAGATACGCAGTATTTT.

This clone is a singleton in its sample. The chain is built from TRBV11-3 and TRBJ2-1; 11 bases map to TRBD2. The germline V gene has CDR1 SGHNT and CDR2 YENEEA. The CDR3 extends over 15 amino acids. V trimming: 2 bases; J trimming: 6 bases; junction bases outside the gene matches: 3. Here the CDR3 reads CASSLTGTSGNEQFF. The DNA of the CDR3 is TGTGCCAGCAGCTTAACCGGGACTAGCGGCAATGAGCAGTTCTTC.

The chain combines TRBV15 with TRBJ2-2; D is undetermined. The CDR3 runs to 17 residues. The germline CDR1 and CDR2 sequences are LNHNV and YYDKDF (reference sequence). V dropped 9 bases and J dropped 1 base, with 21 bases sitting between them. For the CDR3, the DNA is TGTGCCACTAGAGATGGACCCGGACGCAAGAACACCGGGGAGCTGTTTTTT. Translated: CATRDGPGRKNTGELFF.

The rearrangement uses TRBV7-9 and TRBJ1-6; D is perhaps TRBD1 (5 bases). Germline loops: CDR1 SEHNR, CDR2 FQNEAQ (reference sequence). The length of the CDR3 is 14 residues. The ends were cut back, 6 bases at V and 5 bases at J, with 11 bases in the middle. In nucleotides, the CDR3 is TGTGCCAGCAGACCAAGGGGCAATAATTCACCCCTCCACTTT. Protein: CASRPRGNNSPLHF.

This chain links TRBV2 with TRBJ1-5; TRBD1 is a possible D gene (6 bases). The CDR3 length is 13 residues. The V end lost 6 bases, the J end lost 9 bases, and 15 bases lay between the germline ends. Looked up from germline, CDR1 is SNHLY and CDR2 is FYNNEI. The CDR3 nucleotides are TGTGCCAGCAGAGGATCGATAGGGGGGCCCCAGCATTTT. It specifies CASRGSIGGPQHF.

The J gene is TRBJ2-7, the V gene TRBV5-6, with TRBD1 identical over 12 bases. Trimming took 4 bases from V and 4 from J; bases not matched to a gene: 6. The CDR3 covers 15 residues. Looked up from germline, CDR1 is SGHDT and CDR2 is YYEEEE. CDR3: CASSIGTGGGYEQYF. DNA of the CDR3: TGTGCCAGCAGCATTGGGACAGGGGGCGGATACGAGCAGTACTTC.

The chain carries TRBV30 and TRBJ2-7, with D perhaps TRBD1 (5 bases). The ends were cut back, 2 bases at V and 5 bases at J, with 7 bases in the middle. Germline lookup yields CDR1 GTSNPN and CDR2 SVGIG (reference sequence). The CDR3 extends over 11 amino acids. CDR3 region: CAWSTRDEQYF. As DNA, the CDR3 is TGTGCCTGGAGTACCAGGGACGAGCAGTACTTC.

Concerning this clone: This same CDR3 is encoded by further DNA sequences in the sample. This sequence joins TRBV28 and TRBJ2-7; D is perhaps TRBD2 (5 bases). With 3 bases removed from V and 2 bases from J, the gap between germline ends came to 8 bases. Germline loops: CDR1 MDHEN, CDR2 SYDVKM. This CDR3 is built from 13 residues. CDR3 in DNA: TGTGCCAGCAGTTTGGGCGGGCCCTACGAGCAGTACTTC. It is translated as CASSLGGPYEQYF.

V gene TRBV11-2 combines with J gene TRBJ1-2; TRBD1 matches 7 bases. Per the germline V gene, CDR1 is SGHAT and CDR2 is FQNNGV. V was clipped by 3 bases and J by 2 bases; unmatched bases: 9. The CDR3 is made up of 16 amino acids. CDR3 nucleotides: TGTGCCAGCAGCTTGAGAGGGACAGAGTCAAACTATGGCTACACCTTC. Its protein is CASSLRGTESNYGYTF.

The CDR3 sequence: CASRLLASFEQFF. CDR3 bases: TGTGCCAGCAGGCTACTAGCTTCCTTTGAGCAGTTCTTC. The genes are TRBV28 and TRBJ2-1, with TRBD2 as a possible D gene (6 bases). Per germline, CDR1 MDHEN and CDR2 SYDVKM. This CDR3 comprises 13 residues. The V gene lost 6 bases and the J gene lost 9 bases, with 15 bases spanning the gap.

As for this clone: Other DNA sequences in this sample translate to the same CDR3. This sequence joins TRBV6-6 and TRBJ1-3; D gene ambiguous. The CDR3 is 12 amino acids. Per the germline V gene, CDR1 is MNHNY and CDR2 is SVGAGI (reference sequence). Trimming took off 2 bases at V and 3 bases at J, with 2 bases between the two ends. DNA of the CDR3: TGTGCCAGCAGTTACAGTGGAAACACCATATATTTT. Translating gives CASSYSGNTIYF.

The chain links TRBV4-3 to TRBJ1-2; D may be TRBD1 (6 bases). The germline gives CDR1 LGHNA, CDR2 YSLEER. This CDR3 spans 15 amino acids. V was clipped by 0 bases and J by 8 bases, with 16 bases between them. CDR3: CASSQDLTGRQGYTF. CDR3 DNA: TGCGCCAGCAGCCAAGATCTCACAGGGAGGCAAGGCTACACCTTC.

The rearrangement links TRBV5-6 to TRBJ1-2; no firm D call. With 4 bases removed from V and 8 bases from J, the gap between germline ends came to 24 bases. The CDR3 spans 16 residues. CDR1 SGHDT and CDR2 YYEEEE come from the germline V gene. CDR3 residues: CASSPAGGQPPLGYTF. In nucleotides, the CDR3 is TGTGCCAGCAGCCCCGCCGGCGGTCAGCCGCCTTTGGGCTACACCTTC.

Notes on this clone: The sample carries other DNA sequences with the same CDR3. In DNA form, the CDR3 reads TGCAGTGCAGGAGATACGCAGTATTTT. Protein: CSAGDTQYF. This chain uses TRBV20-1 with TRBJ2-3; D ambiguous. The germline V and J ends were trimmed by 6 bases and 5 bases, with 3 bases remaining between them. Germline V gives CDR1 DFQATT, CDR2 SNEGSKA (reference sequence). CDR3 size: 9 residues.

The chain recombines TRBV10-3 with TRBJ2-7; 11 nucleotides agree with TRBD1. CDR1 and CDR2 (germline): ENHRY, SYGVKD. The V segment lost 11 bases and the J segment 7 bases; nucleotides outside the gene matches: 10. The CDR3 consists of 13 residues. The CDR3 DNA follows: TGTGCCTCAACCGGACAGGGGGCCTGGGAGCAGTACTTC. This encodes CASTGQGAWEQYF.